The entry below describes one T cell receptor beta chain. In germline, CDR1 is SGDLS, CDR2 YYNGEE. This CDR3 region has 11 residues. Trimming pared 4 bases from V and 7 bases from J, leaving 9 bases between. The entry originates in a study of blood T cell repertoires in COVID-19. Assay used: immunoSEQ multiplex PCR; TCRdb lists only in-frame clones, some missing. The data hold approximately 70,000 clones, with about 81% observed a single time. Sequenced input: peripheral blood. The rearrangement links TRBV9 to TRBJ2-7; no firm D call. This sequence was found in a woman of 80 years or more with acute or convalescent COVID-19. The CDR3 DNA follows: TGTGCCAGCAGCACTTTTCCGGAGCAGTACTTC. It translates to CASSTFPEQYF.